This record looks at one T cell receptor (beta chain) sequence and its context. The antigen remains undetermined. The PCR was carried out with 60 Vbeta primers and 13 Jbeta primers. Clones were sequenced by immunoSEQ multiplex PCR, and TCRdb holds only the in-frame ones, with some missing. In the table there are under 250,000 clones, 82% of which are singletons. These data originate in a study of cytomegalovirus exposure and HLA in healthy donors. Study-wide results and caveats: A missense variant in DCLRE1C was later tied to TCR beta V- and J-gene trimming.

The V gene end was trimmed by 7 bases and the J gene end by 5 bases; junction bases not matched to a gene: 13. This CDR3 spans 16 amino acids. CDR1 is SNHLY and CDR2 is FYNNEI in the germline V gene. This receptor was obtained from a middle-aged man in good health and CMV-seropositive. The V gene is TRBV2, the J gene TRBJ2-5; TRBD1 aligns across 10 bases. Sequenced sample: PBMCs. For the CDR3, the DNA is TGTGCCAGCACCCTAGACAGGGGGCGGGCCGGGGAGACCCAGTACTTC. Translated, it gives CASTLDRGRAGETQYF. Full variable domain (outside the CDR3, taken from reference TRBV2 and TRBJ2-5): EPEVTQTPSHQVTQMGQEVILRCVPISNHLYFYWYRQILGQKVEFLVSFYNNEISEKSEIFDDQFSVERPDGSNFTLKIRSTKLEDSAMYFCASTLDRGRAGETQYFGPGTRLLVL.